Presented here are 10 T cell receptor beta chains from one specimen sequenced in a study of T cell responses to AZD1222 COVID-19 vaccine. Repertoires were generated with immunoSEQ multiplex PCR, while TCRdb's copy carries only in-frame clones and drops some. Here the sample spans 100,000 to 150,000 clones, around 83% being singletons. The specimen was peripheral blood, collected 28 days after the second AZD1222 dose. All receptors come from an adult who received the AZD1222 COVID-19 vaccine.

This clone appeared once. The chain has TRBV19 and TRBJ1-4; possibly TRBD1 for D (5 bases). Between the trimmed V and J ends, which lost 3 bases and 6 bases, there was a span of 8 bases. CDR1 is LNHDA, CDR2 SQIVND, per germline (reference sequence). CDR3 size: 13 residues. CDR3 nucleotide sequence: TGTGCCAGTAGTATCAGGGTGGATGAAAAACTGTTTTTT. Its protein is CASSIRVDEKLFF.

The sample holds a few counts of this clone. The chain recombines TRBV30 with TRBJ2-7, with TRBD2 matching 7 bases. The V and J ends lost 0 bases and 5 bases, in that order; junction bases with no gene match: 10. CDR3 length equals 15 residues. Per germline, CDR1 GTSNPN and CDR2 SVGIG (reference sequence). For the CDR3, the DNA is TGTGCCTGGAGTGTATGGGGGGGGACCGCTCACGAGCAGTACTTC. As protein: CAWSVWGGTAHEQYF.

V is TRBV21-1 and J is TRBJ1-5; the table's TRBD1 call for D was not verified on the DNA. TRBV21-1 counts as a pseudogene. This CDR3 has 16 amino acids. CDR3 in amino acids: CASSAQGRLDNQPQHF. The CDR3 coding sequence is TGTGCCAGCAGCGCCCAGGGGCGGTTGGACAATCAGCCCCAGCATTTT.

The rearrangement uses TRBV29-1 and TRBJ1-2; a weak D match, TRBD1 (5 bases). V was pared by 2 bases and J by 6 bases, with 13 bases between. The CDR3 has 13 amino acids. Per the germline V gene, CDR1 is SQVTM and CDR2 is ANQGSEA. Here the CDR3 DNA reads TGCAGCGTTGAAAATTGGGGGAGGGATGGCTACACCTTC. Amino acids: CSVENWGRDGYTF.

This chain links TRBV10-3 with TRBJ2-7, with TRBD1 identical over 7 bases. Unmatched junction bases numbered 9, after V lost 4 bases and J lost 3 bases. The germline gives CDR1 ENHRY, CDR2 SYGVKD. The CDR3 consists of 15 residues. CDR3 in DNA: TGTGCCATCAGTGCAAGCCGGGACAGAGGCTACGAGCAGTACTTC. Its translation is CAISASRDRGYEQYF.

J is TRBJ1-6 and V is TRBV28; weak D call: TRBD1 (6 bases). CDR1 and CDR2 (germline): MDHEN, SYDVKM. The CDR3 consists of 15 residues. Trimming removed 5 bases at V and 8 bases at J, with 16 bases between. As DNA, the CDR3 is TGTGCCAGCAGTCCTCCGGCAGGGGAGTATTCACCCCTCCACTTT. This sequence encodes CASSPPAGEYSPLHF.

The CDR3 region has the DNA TGTGCCACCAGTGATCCTGCAGGAGCTTTCTTT. Residues: CATSDPAGAFF. J is TRBJ1-1 and V is TRBV24-1; D call uncertain. Germline values: CDR1 KGHDR, CDR2 SFDVKD. The CDR3 sequence is 11 residues long. Trimming took 3 bases from V and 10 from J, leaving 8 bases between them.

V is TRBV7-2 and J is TRBJ2-7, with TRBD1 matching 9 bases. The V and J ends lost 10 bases and 0 bases, in that order; junction bases with no gene match: 16. The CDR3 is made up of 17 amino acids. Looked up from germline, CDR1 is SGHTA and CDR2 is FQGNSA. The CDR3 DNA reads TGTGCCATCGAAGGGGTAAGCGGGACAGGGAGCTCCTACGAGCAGTACTTC. Translation gives CAIEGVSGTGSSYEQYF.

The CDR3 DNA follows: TGTGCCAGCAGCTTAGCTAGACTAGCGGGGGGTTCCGAGCAGTACTTC. Its protein product is CASSLARLAGGSEQYF. The chain carries TRBV7-2 and TRBJ2-7; TRBD2 matches at 13 bases. Looked up from germline, CDR1 is SGHTA and CDR2 is FQGNSA. V lost 0 bases and J lost 6; bases outside the gene matches: 5. This CDR3 region has 16 residues.

The count of this clone is one. This sequence joins TRBV5-5 and TRBJ2-7; D perhaps matches TRBD2 (6 bases). V was trimmed by 4 bases and J by 3 bases, leaving 14 bases between them. Germline V lookup: CDR1 SGHKS, CDR2 YYEKEE (reference sequence). This CDR3 comprises 14 residues. In DNA form, the CDR3 reads TGTGCCAGCAGCGTGGACTATCCCGTCTACGAGCAGTACTTC. It translates to CASSVDYPVYEQYF.